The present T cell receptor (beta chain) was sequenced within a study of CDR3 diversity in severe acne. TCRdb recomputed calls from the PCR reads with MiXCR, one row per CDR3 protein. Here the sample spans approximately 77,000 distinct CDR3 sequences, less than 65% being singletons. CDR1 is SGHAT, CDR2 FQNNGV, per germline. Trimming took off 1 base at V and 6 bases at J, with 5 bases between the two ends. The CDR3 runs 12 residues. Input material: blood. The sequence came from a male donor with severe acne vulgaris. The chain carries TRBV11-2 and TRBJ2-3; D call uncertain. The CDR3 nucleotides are TGTGCCAGCAGCTTAGTCGGTGATACGCAGTATTTT. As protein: CASSLVGDTQYF. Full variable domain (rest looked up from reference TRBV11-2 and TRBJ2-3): EAGVAQSPRYKIIEKRQSVAFWCNPISGHATLYWYQQILGQGPKLLIQFQNNGVVDDSQLPKDRFSAERLKGVDSTLKIQPAKLEDSAVYLCASSLVGDTQYFGPGTRLTVL.